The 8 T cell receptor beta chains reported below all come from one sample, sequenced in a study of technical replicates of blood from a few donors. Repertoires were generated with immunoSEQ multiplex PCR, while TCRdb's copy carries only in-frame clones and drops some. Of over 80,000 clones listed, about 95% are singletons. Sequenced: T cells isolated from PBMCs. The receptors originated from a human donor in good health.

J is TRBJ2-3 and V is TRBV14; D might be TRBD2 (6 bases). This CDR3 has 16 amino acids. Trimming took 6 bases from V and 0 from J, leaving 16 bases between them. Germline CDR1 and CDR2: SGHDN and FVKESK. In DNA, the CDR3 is TGTGCCAGCAGTCGGACTACTTCCTCTAGCACAGATACGCAGTATTTT. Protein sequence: CASSRTTSSSTDTQYF.

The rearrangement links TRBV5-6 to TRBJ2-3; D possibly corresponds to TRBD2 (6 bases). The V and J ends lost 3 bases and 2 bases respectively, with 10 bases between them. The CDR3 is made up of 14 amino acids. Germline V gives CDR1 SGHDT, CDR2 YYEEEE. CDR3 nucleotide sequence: TGTGCCAGCAGCTGGGGACTTTACACAGATACGCAGTATTTT. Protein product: CASSWGLYTDTQYF.

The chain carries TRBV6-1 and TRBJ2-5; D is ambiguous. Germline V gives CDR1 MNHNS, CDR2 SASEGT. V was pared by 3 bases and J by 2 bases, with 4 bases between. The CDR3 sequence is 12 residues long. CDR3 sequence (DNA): TGTGCCAGCAGTGACAGGCAAGAGACCCAGTACTTC. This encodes CASSDRQETQYF.

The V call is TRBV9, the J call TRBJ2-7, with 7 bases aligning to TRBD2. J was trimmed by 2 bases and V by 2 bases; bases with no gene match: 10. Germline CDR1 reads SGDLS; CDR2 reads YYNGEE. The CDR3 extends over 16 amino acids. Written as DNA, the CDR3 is TGTGCCAGCAGCGTGTCCCCAGCGGGAACAGCCTACGAGCAGTACTTC. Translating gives CASSVSPAGTAYEQYF.

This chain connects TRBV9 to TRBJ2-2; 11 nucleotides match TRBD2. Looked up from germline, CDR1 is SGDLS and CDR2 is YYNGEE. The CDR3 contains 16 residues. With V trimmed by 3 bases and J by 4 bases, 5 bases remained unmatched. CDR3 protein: CASSATGLAGTGELFF. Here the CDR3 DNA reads TGTGCCAGCAGCGCTACAGGACTAGCGGGCACCGGGGAGCTGTTTTTT.

The CDR3 loop is CASSSGSSYNEQFF. The CDR3 nucleotides are TGTGCCAGCAGCTCGGGTTCCTCCTACAATGAGCAGTTCTTC. The chain uses TRBV13 and TRBJ2-1; D gene unclear. The germline CDR1 and CDR2 sequences are PRHDT and FYEKMQ (reference sequence). V lost 4 bases and J 0 bases, leaving 7 bases between the germline ends. This CDR3 is 14 amino acids long.

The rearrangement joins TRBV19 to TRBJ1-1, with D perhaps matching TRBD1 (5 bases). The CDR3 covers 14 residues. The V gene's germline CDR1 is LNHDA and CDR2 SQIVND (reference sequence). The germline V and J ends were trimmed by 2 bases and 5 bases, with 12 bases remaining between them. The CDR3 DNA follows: TGTGCCAGTAGTATACAGGGAGGATGGACTGAAGCTTTCTTT. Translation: CASSIQGGWTEAFF.

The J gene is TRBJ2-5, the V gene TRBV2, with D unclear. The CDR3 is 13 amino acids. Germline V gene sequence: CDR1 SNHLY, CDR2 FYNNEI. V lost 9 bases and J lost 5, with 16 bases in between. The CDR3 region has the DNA TGTGCCAGTTTAGTGGGCCGACGGGAGACCCAGTACTTC. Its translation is CASLVGRRETQYF. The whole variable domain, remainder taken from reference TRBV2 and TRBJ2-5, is EPEVTQTPSHQVTQMGQEVILRCVPISNHLYFYWYRQILGQKVEFLVSFYNNEISEKSEIFDDQFSVERPDGSNFTLKIRSTKLEDSAMYFCASLVGRRETQYFGPGTRLLVL.